The 17 T cell receptor beta chains presented below share a single source sample, sequenced in a study of blood T cell repertoires in COVID-19. Sequencing used immunoSEQ multiplex PCR; TCRdb keeps in-frame clones, though not all of them. The sample contains more than 55,000 clones, about 90% of which appear only once. The sequencing sample was made of peripheral blood. The origin of the receptors is a man aged 45-60 years with active COVID-19.

The chain combines TRBV19 with TRBJ2-7, with a possible D match to TRBD2 (6 bases). Trimming pared 5 bases from V and 2 bases from J, leaving 16 bases between. There are 15 residues in the CDR3. Germline loops: CDR1 LNHDA, CDR2 SQIVND (reference sequence). CDR3: CASSLVWRGPYEQYF. The CDR3 region has the DNA TGTGCCAGTAGTCTGGTGTGGCGGGGCCCCTACGAGCAGTACTTC.

The chain carries TRBV6-2 or TRBV6-3 and TRBJ2-7; 10 bases line up with TRBD2. This CDR3 contains 19 residues. V was pared by 1 base and J by 2 bases, with 14 bases of the junction left unmatched. Looked up from germline, CDR1 is MNHEY and CDR2 is SVGEGT. The CDR3 protein is CASSYYRGLAGARAYEQYF. The CDR3 DNA sequence: TGTGCCAGCAGTTACTATCGGGGCCTAGCGGGGGCCAGGGCCTACGAGCAGTACTTC.

The chain is built from TRBV11-2 and TRBJ1-1; no reliable D call. Germline V gene sequence: CDR1 SGHAT, CDR2 FQNNGV. This CDR3 is 16 amino acids long. V was cut by 0 bases and J by 1 base, with 12 bases left in between. The CDR3 region has the DNA TGTGCCAGCAGCTTAGATCCCCCAACAGCGAACACTGAAGCTTTCTTT. Translated, it gives CASSLDPPTANTEAFF.

The chain links TRBV5-1 to TRBJ2-7; TRBD1 might be the D (5 bases). Germline loops: CDR1 SGHRS, CDR2 YFSETQ. This CDR3 comprises 13 residues. V gave up 1 base and J gave up 6 bases, with 11 bases separating them. CDR3 residues: CASSLTGPREQYF. The CDR3, as DNA: TGCGCCAGCAGCTTGACAGGCCCCCGCGAGCAGTACTTC. Combining the CDR3 with reference TRBV5-1 and TRBJ2-7 gives the whole variable domain KAGVTQTPRYLIKTRGQQVTLSCSPISGHRSVSWYQQTPGQGLQFLFEYFSETQRNKGNFPGRFSGRQFSNSRSEMNVSTLELGDSALYLCASSLTGPREQYFGPGTRLTVT.

V and J are TRBV27 and TRBJ2-2; tentatively, D is TRBD1 (5 bases). Germline loops: CDR1 MNHEY, CDR2 SMNVEV (reference sequence). The V end lost 1 base, the J end lost 0 bases, and 12 bases lay between the germline ends. This CDR3 has 17 amino acids. CDR3 protein: CASSLFSVGANTGELFF. The CDR3 nucleotides are TGTGCCAGCAGTTTATTCTCCGTAGGGGCGAACACCGGGGAGCTGTTTTTT.

This chain connects TRBV30 to TRBJ1-1; TRBD1 matches at 7 bases. The CDR3 is made up of 16 amino acids. Trimming at V came to 0 bases and at J to 3 bases, leaving 10 bases not matched to a gene. The germline gives CDR1 GTSNPN, CDR2 SVGIG (reference sequence). DNA for the CDR3: TGTGCCTGGAGTGTGGTCGGGGGACAGCCGGACACTGAAGCTTTCTTT. As protein: CAWSVVGGQPDTEAFF.

Here the CDR3 reads CASSWSGTVNTGELFF. For the CDR3, the DNA is TGTGCCAGCAGTTGGTCCGGGACAGTGAACACCGGGGAGCTGTTTTTT. This chain joins TRBV27 and TRBJ2-2, with 7 bases matching TRBD1. The J segment lost 1 base and the V segment lost 4 bases, leaving 6 bases of the junction unmatched. Per germline, CDR1 MNHEY and CDR2 SMNVEV (reference sequence). This CDR3 region has 16 residues.

The DNA for the CDR3 is TGTGCCAGCGGAACAGGGTTGGCCGGGGAGCAGTACTTC. Protein product: CASGTGLAGEQYF. The chain has TRBV9 and TRBJ2-7; possible D gene TRBD1, 6 bases. V dropped 7 bases and J dropped 7 bases, with 18 bases sitting between them. This CDR3 has 13 residues. Germline CDR1 is SGDLS and CDR2 is YYNGEE.

J is TRBJ2-2 and V is TRBV9; TRBD2 matches 7 bases. V lost 4 bases to trimming and J lost 7 bases; unmatched junction nucleotides: 7. CDR1 and CDR2 from the germline V gene are SGDLS and YYNGEE. The CDR3 consists of 14 residues. The CDR3 nucleotides read TGTGCCAGCAGCCTACGGACTAGTCGCGGGGAGCTGTTTTTT. This gives the protein CASSLRTSRGELFF.

The genes are TRBV5-1 and TRBJ2-1, with unresolved D. The CDR3 length is 11 residues. V dropped 1 base and J dropped 8 bases, with 4 bases sitting between them. Germline CDR1 and CDR2: SGHRS and YFSETQ. The CDR3 region has the DNA TGCGCCAGCAGCTTGTCAGATGAGCAGTTCTTC. Translated, it gives CASSLSDEQFF.

The CDR3: CASSPQGSYEQYF. In nucleotides, the CDR3 is TGCGCCAGCAGCCCGCAGGGTTCCTACGAGCAGTACTTC. The rearrangement links TRBV5-1 to TRBJ2-7; TRBD1 might be the D (5 bases). The germline V gene has CDR1 SGHRS and CDR2 YFSETQ. Trimming pared 4 bases from V and 1 base from J, leaving 9 bases between. This CDR3 has 13 amino acids.

The genes are TRBV25-1 and TRBJ1-1; 7 nucleotides agree with TRBD1. Germline-derived CDR1 and CDR2 are MGHDK and SYGVNS. This CDR3 has 13 residues. V trimming: 7 bases; J trimming: 8 bases; junction bases outside the gene matches: 10. The chain's CDR3 is CASTMKQGSEAFF. CDR3 bases: TGTGCCAGCACTATGAAACAGGGGTCGGAAGCTTTCTTT. Combining the CDR3 with reference TRBV25-1 and TRBJ1-1 gives the whole variable domain EADIYQTPRYLVIGTGKKITLECSQTMGHDKMYWYQQDPGMELHLIHYSYGVNSTEKGDLSSESTVSRIRTEHFPLTLESARPSHTSQYLCASTMKQGSEAFFGQGTRLTVV.

V usage is TRBV9 and J usage is TRBJ1-3; perhaps TRBD1 as D (5 bases). From germline, CDR1 is SGDLS and CDR2 YYNGEE. The CDR3 spans 15 residues. V was clipped by 4 bases and J by 4 bases, with 15 bases between them. CDR3 region: CASSPSQGRGNTIYF. The CDR3 DNA is TGTGCCAGCAGCCCTAGTCAGGGAAGGGGAAACACCATATATTTT.

This chain connects TRBV6-4 to TRBJ2-3; a possible D gene is TRBD2 (7 bases). Germline values: CDR1 MRHNA, CDR2 SNTAGT. Between the trimmed V and J ends, which lost 3 bases and 4 bases, there was a span of 14 bases. The CDR3 has 15 residues. CDR3 region: CASSEFGGQADTQYF. The CDR3 DNA reads TGTGCCAGCAGTGAATTCGGGGGGCAGGCAGATACGCAGTATTTT.

CDR3 amino acids: CASSLAGQGLSGELFF. Written as DNA, the CDR3 is TGTGCCAGCAGCTTAGCCGGACAGGGGTTAAGCGGGGAGCTGTTTTTT. The chain couples TRBV7-8 to TRBJ2-2; TRBD1 aligns across 9 bases. Losses at the gene ends were 0 bases for V and 7 bases for J; bases not matched to a gene: 6. CDR3 length: 16 residues. CDR1 SGHVS and CDR2 FQNEAQ come from the germline V gene.

The V and J genes are TRBV28 and TRBJ2-7; no clear D gene. In germline, CDR1 is MDHEN, CDR2 SYDVKM. This CDR3 has 13 amino acids. V was clipped by 3 bases and J by 2 bases, with 8 bases between them. In DNA form, the CDR3 reads TGTGCCAGCAGTTTCGTCTTAACCTACGAGCAGTACTTC. Translating it yields CASSFVLTYEQYF.

V is TRBV2 and J is TRBJ1-3, with TRBD1 identical over 7 bases. The CDR3 loop spans 15 amino acids. Germline lookup yields CDR1 SNHLY and CDR2 FYNNEI. With 6 bases clipped from V and 4 bases from J, the junction kept 9 bases outside the gene matches. CDR3 sequence (DNA): TGTGCCAGCAGCACAACAGGGGCGCTAGGAAACACCATATATTTT. Its protein is CASSTTGALGNTIYF. The variable domain in full, with the rest retrieved from reference TRBV2 and TRBJ1-3, is EPEVTQTPSHQVTQMGQEVILRCVPISNHLYFYWYRQILGQKVEFLVSFYNNEISEKSEIFDDQFSVERPDGSNFTLKIRSTKLEDSAMYFCASSTTGALGNTIYFGEGSWLTVV.